These 11 T cell receptor beta chains came from one sample sequenced in a study of OX40 agonist ivuxolimab in advanced cancers. Using immunoSEQ multiplex PCR, the repertoire was profiled, and TCRdb retains in-frame clones only, with some absent. The profile shows under 70,000 clones, about 85% of them singletons. This material consisted of CD4+ or CD8+ T cells sorted from blood, taken in a trial of the OX40 agonist ivuxolimab. Receptors were obtained from an adult with an advanced solid tumor such as melanoma, head and neck, liver or kidney cancer.

V gene TRBV7-9 combines with J gene TRBJ1-2, with D possibly being TRBD1 (6 bases). Germline-derived CDR1 and CDR2 are SEHNR and FQNEAQ (reference sequence). V was pared by 5 bases and J by 4 bases, with 11 bases between. There are 13 residues in the CDR3. The chain's CDR3 is CASSLGQFYGYTF. CDR3 nucleotide sequence: TGTGCCAGCAGCCTCGGACAGTTCTATGGCTACACCTTC. Full variable domain (remainder filled in from reference TRBV7-9 and TRBJ1-2): DTGVSQNPRHKITKRGQNVTFRCDPISEHNRLYWYRQTLGQGPEFLTYFQNEAQLEKSRLLSDRFSAERPKGSFSTLEIQRTEQGDSAMYLCASSLGQFYGYTFGSGTRLTVV.

The V call is TRBV4-2, the J call TRBJ1-4, with a possible D match to TRBD1 (5 bases). Deletions cut 1 base from V and 4 bases from J, with 16 bases between. This CDR3 comprises 17 residues. Per germline, CDR1 LGHNA and CDR2 YNFKEQ. The CDR3 region is CASSQVERGAYNEKLFF. The CDR3 nucleotides are TGTGCCAGCAGCCAAGTCGAAAGGGGCGCCTATAATGAAAAACTGTTTTTT.

V usage is TRBV5-1 and J usage is TRBJ2-3; 11 nucleotides agree with TRBD2. Germline V CDR1 and CDR2: SGHRS, YFSETQ. The V gene end was trimmed by 4 bases and the J gene end by 6 bases; junction bases not matched to a gene: 4. This CDR3 spans 14 amino acids. As DNA, the CDR3 is TGCGCCAGCAGCCTGGGACTAGCGGACGATACGCAGTATTTT. This translates into CASSLGLADDTQYF.

The V and J genes are TRBV5-1 and TRBJ2-1; 7 bases line up with TRBD1. The V segment lost 4 bases and the J segment 3 bases; nucleotides outside the gene matches: 7. This CDR3 comprises 15 residues. CDR1 is SGHRS, CDR2 YFSETQ, per germline. CDR3 sequence (DNA): TGCGCCAGCAGCCCGACAGGGAGTAACTACAATGAGCAGTTCTTC. Residues: CASSPTGSNYNEQFF. Supplemented by reference TRBV5-1 and TRBJ2-1, the full variable domain reads KAGVTQTPRYLIKTRGQQVTLSCSPISGHRSVSWYQQTPGQGLQFLFEYFSETQRNKGNFPGRFSGRQFSNSRSEMNVSTLELGDSALYLCASSPTGSNYNEQFFGPGTRLTVL.

J is TRBJ2-7 and V is TRBV18; TRBD1 matches 7 bases. Germline V CDR1 and CDR2: KGHSH, LQKENI. The CDR3 runs to 12 residues. Losses at the gene ends were 4 bases for V and 3 bases for J; bases not matched to a gene: 0. DNA for the CDR3: TGTGCCAGCTCACGGGACAGCTACGAGCAGTACTTC. Residues: CASSRDSYEQYF.

V is TRBV2 and J is TRBJ2-5; tentatively, D is TRBD2 (6 bases). The CDR3 spans 12 residues. V lost 10 bases and J lost 2, with 11 bases in between. Germline V gene lookup returns CDR1 SNHLY and CDR2 FYNNEI. As DNA, the CDR3 is TGTGCCACGGGACTGTTACAAGAGACCCAGTACTTC. Protein sequence: CATGLLQETQYF.

The chain joins TRBV6-5 to TRBJ1-1; D possibly corresponds to TRBD1 (5 bases). The V gene's germline CDR1 is MNHEY and CDR2 SVGAGI. V was trimmed by 0 bases and J by 0 bases, leaving 5 bases between them. The CDR3 contains 14 residues. The CDR3 DNA sequence: TGTGCCAGCAGTTACTCGGGGGTGAACACTGAAGCTTTCTTT. Translated: CASSYSGVNTEAFF.

The chain carries TRBV6-5 and TRBJ2-1, with D possibly matching TRBD1 (5 bases). The CDR3 runs 15 residues. The V end lost 2 bases, the J end lost 6 bases, and 14 bases lay between the germline ends. CDR1 is MNHEY and CDR2 is SVGAGI in the germline V gene. CDR3 DNA sequence: TGTGCCAGCAGTTACGAACGGCAGGGTGGCAATGAGCAGTTCTTC. Its protein is CASSYERQGGNEQFF.

There are a few counts of this clone. J is TRBJ1-5 and V is TRBV10-3, with 9 bases matching TRBD1. CDR1 and CDR2 from the germline V gene are ENHRY and SYGVKD. CDR3 size: 15 residues. V shed 5 bases, J shed 3 bases, and the junction held 5 bases outside the gene matches. CDR3 sequence: CAISTGTGNNQPQHF. The CDR3 DNA reads as TGTGCCATCAGTACCGGGACAGGGAACAATCAGCCCCAGCATTTT.

This clone occurred once. Here the CDR3 reads CASRGGLNTEAFF. In DNA, the CDR3 is TGTGCCAGCAGGGGGGGGCTCAACACTGAAGCTTTCTTT. The chain uses TRBV2 and TRBJ1-1; tentatively, D is TRBD1 (6 bases). Trimming pared 6 bases from V and 2 bases from J, leaving 10 bases between. The germline gives CDR1 SNHLY, CDR2 FYNNEI. This CDR3 is built from 13 residues.

The chain uses TRBV4-2 and TRBJ2-2, with 11 bases lining up with TRBD2. Germline V gives CDR1 LGHNA, CDR2 YNFKEQ. The CDR3 consists of 18 residues. The ends lost 5 bases at V and 3 bases at J; junction bases unmatched: 11. CDR3 amino acids: CASSKSTSGVKYTGELFF. CDR3 nucleotides: TGTGCCAGCAGCAAATCGACTAGCGGGGTCAAATACACCGGGGAGCTGTTTTTT.